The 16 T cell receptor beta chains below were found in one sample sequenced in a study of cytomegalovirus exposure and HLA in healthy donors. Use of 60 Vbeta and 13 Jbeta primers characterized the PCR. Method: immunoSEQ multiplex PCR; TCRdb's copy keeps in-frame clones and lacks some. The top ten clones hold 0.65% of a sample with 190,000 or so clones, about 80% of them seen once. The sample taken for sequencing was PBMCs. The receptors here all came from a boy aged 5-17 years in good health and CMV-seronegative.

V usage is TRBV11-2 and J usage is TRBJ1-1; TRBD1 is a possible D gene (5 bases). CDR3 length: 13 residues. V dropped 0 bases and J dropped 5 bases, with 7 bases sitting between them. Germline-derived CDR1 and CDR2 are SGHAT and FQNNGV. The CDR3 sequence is CASSLDRETEAFF. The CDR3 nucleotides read TGTGCCAGCAGCTTAGACAGGGAAACTGAAGCTTTCTTT.

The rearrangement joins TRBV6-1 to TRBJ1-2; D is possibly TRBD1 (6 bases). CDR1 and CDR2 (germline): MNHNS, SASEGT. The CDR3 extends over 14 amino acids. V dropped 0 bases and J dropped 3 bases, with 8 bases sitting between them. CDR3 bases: TGTGCCAGCAGTGAAGCAGGGGGTCACTATGGCTACACCTTC. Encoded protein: CASSEAGGHYGYTF.

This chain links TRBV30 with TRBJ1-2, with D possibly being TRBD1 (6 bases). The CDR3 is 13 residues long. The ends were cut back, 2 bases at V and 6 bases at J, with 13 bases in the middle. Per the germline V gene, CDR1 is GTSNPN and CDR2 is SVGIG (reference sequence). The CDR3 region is CAWSPSTGNGYTF. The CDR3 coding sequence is TGTGCCTGGAGTCCCTCAACAGGGAATGGCTACACCTTC.

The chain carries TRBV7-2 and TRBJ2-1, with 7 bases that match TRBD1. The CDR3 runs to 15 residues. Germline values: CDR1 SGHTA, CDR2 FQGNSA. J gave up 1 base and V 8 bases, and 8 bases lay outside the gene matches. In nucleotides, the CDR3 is TGTGCCAGCGTACAAGGGGGCGGGTCCTACAATGAGCAGTTCTTC. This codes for CASVQGGGSYNEQFF.

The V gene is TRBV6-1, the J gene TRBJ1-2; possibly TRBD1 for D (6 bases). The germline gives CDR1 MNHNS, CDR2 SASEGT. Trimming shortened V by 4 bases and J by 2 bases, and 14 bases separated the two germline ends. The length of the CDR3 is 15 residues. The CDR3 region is CASSAPRTVNYGYTF. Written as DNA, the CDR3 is TGTGCCAGCAGTGCCCCCCGGACAGTAAACTATGGCTACACCTTC.

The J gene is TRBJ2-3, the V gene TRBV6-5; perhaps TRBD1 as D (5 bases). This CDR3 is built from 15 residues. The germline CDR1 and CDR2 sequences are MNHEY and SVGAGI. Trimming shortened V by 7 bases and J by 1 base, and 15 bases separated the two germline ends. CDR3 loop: CASTIRGGRTDTQYF. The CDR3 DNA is TGTGCCAGCACTATAAGGGGCGGTCGCACAGATACGCAGTATTTT.

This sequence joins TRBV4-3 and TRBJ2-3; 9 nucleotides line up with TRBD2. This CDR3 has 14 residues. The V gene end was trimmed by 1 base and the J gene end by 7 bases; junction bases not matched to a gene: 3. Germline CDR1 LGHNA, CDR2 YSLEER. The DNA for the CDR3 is TGCGCCAGCAGCCAAGCCCTAGCGGGGAATACGCAGTATTTT. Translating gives CASSQALAGNTQYF.

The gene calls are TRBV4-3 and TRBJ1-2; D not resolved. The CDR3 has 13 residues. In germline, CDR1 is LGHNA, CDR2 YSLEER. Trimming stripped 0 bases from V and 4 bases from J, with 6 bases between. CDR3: CASSQESGYGYTF. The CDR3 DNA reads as TGCGCCAGCAGCCAAGAATCGGGCTATGGCTACACCTTC.

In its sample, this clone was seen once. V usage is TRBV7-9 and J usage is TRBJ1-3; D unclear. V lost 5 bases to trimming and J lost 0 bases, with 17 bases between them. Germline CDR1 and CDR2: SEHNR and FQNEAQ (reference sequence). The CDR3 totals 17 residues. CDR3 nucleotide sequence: TGTGCCAGCAGCAAAGCCCTGGCAGGCCCCTCTGGAAACACCATATATTTT. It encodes CASSKALAGPSGNTIYF.

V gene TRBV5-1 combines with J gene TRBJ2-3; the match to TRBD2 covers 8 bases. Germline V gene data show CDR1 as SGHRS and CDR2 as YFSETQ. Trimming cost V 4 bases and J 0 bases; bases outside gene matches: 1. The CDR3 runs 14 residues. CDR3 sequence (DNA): TGCGCCAGCAGCCCGGGGGGGAGCACAGATACGCAGTATTTT. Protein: CASSPGGSTDTQYF.

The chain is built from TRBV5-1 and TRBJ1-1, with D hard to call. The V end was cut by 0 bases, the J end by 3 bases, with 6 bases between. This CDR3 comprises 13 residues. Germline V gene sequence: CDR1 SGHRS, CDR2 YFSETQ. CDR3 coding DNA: TGCGCCAGCAGCTTGGCCGGGTACACTGAAGCTTTCTTT. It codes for CASSLAGYTEAFF.

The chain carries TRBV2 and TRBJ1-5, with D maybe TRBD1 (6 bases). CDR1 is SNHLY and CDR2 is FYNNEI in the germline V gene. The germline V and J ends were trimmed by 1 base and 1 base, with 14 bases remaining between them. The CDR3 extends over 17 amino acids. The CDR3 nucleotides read TGTGCCAGCAGTGAAGTTTGGACAGCCAACAGCAATCAGCCCCAGCATTTT. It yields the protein CASSEVWTANSNQPQHF.

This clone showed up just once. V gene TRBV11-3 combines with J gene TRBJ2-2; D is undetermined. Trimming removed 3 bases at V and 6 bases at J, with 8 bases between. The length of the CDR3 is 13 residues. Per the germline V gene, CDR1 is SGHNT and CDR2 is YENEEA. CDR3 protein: CASSFVTPGELFF. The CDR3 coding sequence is TGTGCCAGCAGCTTCGTCACTCCCGGGGAGCTGTTTTTT.

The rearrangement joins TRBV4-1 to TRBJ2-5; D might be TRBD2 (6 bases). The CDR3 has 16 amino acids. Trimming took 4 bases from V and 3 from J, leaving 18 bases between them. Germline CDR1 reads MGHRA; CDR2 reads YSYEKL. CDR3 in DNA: TGCGCCAGCAGCCCCTGGACCCGCGGGATGGAAGAGACCCAGTACTTC. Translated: CASSPWTRGMEETQYF.

The CDR3 nucleotides are TGTGCCAGCAGCTTACCCAGCTCCTATAATTCACCCCTCCACTTT. It yields the protein CASSLPSSYNSPLHF. V gene TRBV7-2 combines with J gene TRBJ1-6; D not certain. V was clipped by 2 bases and J by 0 bases, with 5 bases between them. The CDR3 runs 15 residues. CDR1 SGHTA and CDR2 FQGNSA come from the germline V gene.

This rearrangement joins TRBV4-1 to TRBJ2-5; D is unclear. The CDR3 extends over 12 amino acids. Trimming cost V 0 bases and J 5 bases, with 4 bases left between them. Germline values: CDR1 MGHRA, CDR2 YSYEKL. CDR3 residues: CASSQDRETQYF. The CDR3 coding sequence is TGCGCCAGCAGCCAAGATCGGGAGACCCAGTACTTC.